The 10 T cell receptor beta chains below were found in one sample sequenced in a study of control samples from healthy donors and cancer patients. Sequencing used immunoSEQ multiplex PCR; TCRdb keeps in-frame clones, though not all of them. The data show around 100,000 clones, around 89% seen once. Sample: PBMCs. The receptor source for this set is a man in his sixties with lung cancer.

The J gene is TRBJ2-7, the V gene TRBV4-1; D not certain. Germline CDR1 reads MGHRA; CDR2 reads YSYEKL. This CDR3 has 14 residues. The V and J ends lost 3 bases and 4 bases respectively, with 13 bases between them. The CDR3 DNA is TGCGCCAGCAGCCAGACCCAGATTGTTTACGAGCAGTACTTC. Residues: CASSQTQIVYEQYF.

V usage is TRBV5-1 and J usage is TRBJ1-2, with 9 bases that match TRBD1. J gave up 0 bases and V 3 bases, and 0 bases lay outside the gene matches. The CDR3 totals 14 residues. The germline V gene encodes CDR1 SGHRS and CDR2 YFSETQ. Here the CDR3 reads CASSWDRANYGYTF. The CDR3 nucleotides are TGCGCCAGCAGCTGGGACAGGGCTAACTATGGCTACACCTTC.

The CDR3 here is CASSPGTYEQYF. Written as DNA, the CDR3 is TGTGCCAGCAGTCCGGGAACCTACGAGCAGTACTTC. The rearrangement uses TRBV27 and TRBJ2-7; perhaps TRBD2 as D (5 bases). Trimming took off 5 bases at V and 2 bases at J, with 7 bases between the two ends. Per the germline V gene, CDR1 is MNHEY and CDR2 is SMNVEV (reference sequence). CDR3 size: 12 residues.

The genes are TRBV11-2 and TRBJ2-7, with D unclear. The CDR3 loop spans 13 amino acids. The germline V gene has CDR1 SGHAT and CDR2 FQNNGV. V lost 3 bases to trimming and J lost 0 bases, with 6 bases between them. This chain's CDR3 is CASSLGFSYEQYF. DNA of the CDR3: TGTGCCAGCAGCTTGGGATTCTCCTACGAGCAGTACTTC.

The gene calls are TRBV6-5 and TRBJ2-5; 11 bases are a match to TRBD2. The junction had 6 bases not matched to a gene; V was cut back by 4 bases and J by 5 bases. This CDR3 has 15 amino acids. Germline-derived CDR1 and CDR2 are MNHEY and SVGAGI. The CDR3 loop is CASSWQTSGEETQYF. DNA for the CDR3: TGTGCCAGCAGTTGGCAGACTAGCGGGGAGGAGACCCAGTACTTC.

The chain joins TRBV11-2 to TRBJ1-1; no definite D call. The germline V gene encodes CDR1 SGHAT and CDR2 FQNNGV. V was clipped by 0 bases and J by 1 base, with 6 bases between them. This CDR3 has 14 amino acids. The CDR3 DNA is TGTGCCAGCAGCTTAGACGGTCAGAACACTGAAGCTTTCTTT. Translated, it gives CASSLDGQNTEAFF.

The V and J genes are TRBV7-9 and TRBJ1-5; the D is unclear. The CDR3 contains 12 residues. Trimming pared 5 bases from V and 7 bases from J, leaving 9 bases between. Germline lookup yields CDR1 SEHNR and CDR2 FQNEAQ (reference sequence). The CDR3 is CASSPPGQPQHF. The CDR3 DNA reads as TGTGCCAGCAGCCCCCCCGGACAGCCCCAGCATTTT.

This chain links TRBV5-8 with TRBJ2-7; a possible D gene is TRBD1 (5 bases). Trimming shortened V by 2 bases and J by 3 bases, and 15 bases separated the two germline ends. CDR1 SGHTS and CDR2 YDEGEE come from the germline V gene. The length of the CDR3 is 15 residues. The CDR3 loop reads CASSFYQGAVYEQYF. CDR3 bases: TGTGCCAGCAGCTTTTATCAGGGTGCAGTCTACGAGCAGTACTTC.

The gene calls are TRBV18 and TRBJ1-4, with 7 bases fitting TRBD1. This CDR3 spans 15 amino acids. J was trimmed by 8 bases and V by 3 bases; bases with no gene match: 9. The germline gives CDR1 KGHSH, CDR2 LQKENI. The CDR3 sequence is CASSPYDRVWEKLFF. DNA of the CDR3: TGTGCCAGCTCACCGTACGACAGGGTTTGGGAAAAACTGTTTTTT. Full variable domain (rest looked up from reference TRBV18 and TRBJ1-4): NAGVMQNPRHLVRRRGQEARLRCSPMKGHSHVYWYRQLPEEGLKFMVYLQKENIIDESGMPKERFSAEFPKEGPSILRIQQVVRGDSAAYFCASSPYDRVWEKLFFGSGTQLSVL.

The CDR3 coding sequence is TGTGCCAGCTCACCTACTGACGGGGGGGCCTACGAGCAGTACTTC. Residues: CASSPTDGGAYEQYF. The chain recombines TRBV18 with TRBJ2-7, with 8 bases fitting TRBD2. Germline V gives CDR1 KGHSH, CDR2 LQKENI. V was pared by 3 bases and J by 2 bases, with 6 bases of the junction left unmatched. This CDR3 is 15 amino acids long.